The present T cell receptor beta chain was sequenced within a study of T cells in Graves' hyperthyroidism and ophthalmopathy (dated by TCRdb to between 2018 and 2020). Looking at the study overall: Peripheral blood samples were taken at initial diagnosis, before any treatment was given. To identify TCR V-J signatures that set the groups apart, the researchers used a discovery cohort of roughly 100 patients, made up of 43 with Graves' ophthalmopathy and some 55 with stable Graves' hyperthyroidism. An independent validation cohort of around 19 hyperthyroidism patients and about 16 patients who later progressed to ophthalmopathy tested prospective prediction of ophthalmopathy. The 95 to 100 discovery patients were randomly divided into training and test sets at a 7:3 ratio. Thyroid tissue and blood T-cell repertoires from about six Graves' hyperthyroidism patients were also compared in the study. After sampling, hyperthyroidism patients received methimazole starting at 30 mg daily, and ophthalmopathy patients received high-dose intravenous methylprednisolone. The paper reports TCR Vbeta CDR3 sequencing of some 140 peripheral blood samples: around 45 ophthalmopathy, 75 to 80 hyperthyroidism and around 17 progressor patients.

In this sample, this clonotype turned up a few times. The clone's antigen remains unknown. Base qualities are missing; no much larger clone stands one base away. The TCR beta CDR3 regions were amplified from the RNA transcripts. For the first round of RT-PCR on the TCR CDR3, the HTBI primer set was used together with the Qiagen OneStep RT-PCR kit. Libraries were constructed in a second round of multiplex PCR, after which size selection and purification were performed. Libraries were sequenced paired-end with 100 bp reads on an Illumina HiSeq2000. Under the source paper's analysis protocol: SOAPnuke was used to process the raw data, removing reads that contained adapters or uncalled bases, had a mean Phred below 15, or lacked an exact match to the constant primer or identifier. COPE v1.2.5 was used to merge the high-quality paired reads, and each unique nucleotide sequence was defined as a clonotype. MiTCR v1.1 was used to align clonotypes to the IMGT TRBV, TRBD and TRBJ reference segments. The analysis was restricted to V-J combinations with a frequency above 0.0001, which together covered about 99% of the repertoires. The TCS score was defined as F50 (clonal expansion) divided by E x V (chaos), with BLOSUM62-based TCRdist calculated between CDR3 peptides within each V-J. Welch's t-statistics and random forest reduced 450 to 600 V-J features to 10 to 15, which were used in a naive Bayes classifier (R e1071). TCRdb trimmed public reads at Q25 via fastp, called clones via MiXCR and kept in-frame beta chains. Every distinct CDR3 protein forms one entry, paired with its most common genes and DNA. Here the V and J calls rest on TCRdb's processing, not on the authors' analysis. In this sample the table shows a few hundred thousand distinct CDR3 sequences, around 14% of which occur a single time. The top ten hold 30% to 35% of the sample.

Study-level results and caveats: Most expanded thyroid clonotypes (frequency above 0.001) were also detected in blood, a finding suggesting that blood repertoires may reflect thyroid immune responses. A model built on a 13 V-J signature distinguished ophthalmopathy from stable hyperthyroidism, reaching 85% to 90% sensitivity and around 81% specificity in cross-validation and 80%/75% in testing. No statistical method was used to fix the sample size in advance, and group allocation was not hidden from the investigators. In validation, progression to ophthalmopathy was predicted by the model with 65% to 71% sensitivity and around 76% specificity, a median of approximately 6.5 months before onset.

Stable Graves' hyperthyroidism was defined as no progression to ophthalmopathy during 18 months of follow-up. Hyperthyroidism patients were aged 18 to 65 years and newly diagnosed, with disease duration of less than 2 months. Patients with uncontrolled infections, other autoimmune diseases, pregnancy or lactation were excluded. Diagnoses were based on clinical symptoms, serum thyroxine and TRAb, thyroid ultrasound and orbital computed tomography. Ficoll-Paque density gradient centrifugation was used to isolate PBMCs from approximately 10 ml of fresh peripheral blood. Trizol reagent was used to extract total RNA, and RNA quality was then checked on an Agilent 2100 Bioanalyzer. Sequenced: blood. The receptor comes from a woman aged 25 to 39 with Graves' hyperthyroidism.

The CDR3 protein is CSVGQDNQPQHF. The DNA is TGCAGCGTCGGACAGGACAATCAGCCCCAGCATTTT. The chain is encoded by TRBV29-1 joined to TRBJ1-5; TRBD1 fits 7 bases in the junction. The CDR3 measures 12 amino acids from cysteine to phenylalanine. The kept DNA is CDR3 alone, 36 bases in frame from the first base. V is pruned by 6 bases and J by 3 bases, leaving 2 bases of the junction without a gene match. CDR1 and CDR2, looked up from the germline V gene, are SQVTM and ANQGSEA.